This T cell receptor (beta chain) was retrieved from a study of liver allograft versus peripheral blood T cells (dated by TCRdb to 2019 to 2021). Study-wide context: T cell receptor repertoires present within transplanted livers were compared with repertoires in the peripheral blood of liver transplant recipients. General conclusions and limits of the study: According to the report, the T cell receptor repertoires detected in peripheral blood were different from the repertoires found inside liver allografts.

For sequencing, an Illumina MiSeq was employed. The public reads were run again by TCRdb, first through fastp at Q25 and then through MiXCR, and only productive beta chains were kept. All rows with the same CDR3 protein become a single entry with the most common DNA and genes. A total of 8,600 or so distinct CDR3 sequences appear in this sample, about a fifth of them only once. Clones ranked in the top ten supply under 30% of the sample. Details on this clonotype: What this receptor recognizes is not known. It has no much larger one-base neighbor in the sample; base qualities were not kept.

From cysteine to phenylalanine, the CDR3 is 13 amino acids long. This entry keeps only the CDR3 DNA: 39 bases, framed from base 1. The germline ends are 7 bases apart after V is trimmed by 0 bases and J by 3 bases. CDR1 and CDR2 are read off the germline V gene (reference sequence) as SGHNT and YYREEE. This clonotype was sampled from a human patient who had a liver transplant. In transplant recipients, some T cells may be of donor rather than host origin. The V and J segments used are TRBV5-4 and TRBJ2-7; a confident D gene designation cannot be given. In nucleotide form, the sequence is TGTGCCAGCAGCTTGGCCAGTAACTACGAGCAGTACTTC. Its amino acids are CASSLASNYEQYF.